The clone carrying this T cell receptor (beta chain) was observed at least ten times. Its antigen is undetermined. Researchers took RNA transcripts and amplified the TCR beta CDR3 regions from them. Primed by the HTBI set, a first-round RT-PCR was run on the TCR CDR3. TCRdb reanalysed the multiplex PCR reads using MiXCR and keeps one entry per CDR3 protein. The sample carries some 300,000 distinct CDR3 sequences, 15% to 20% recorded once. The data belong to a study of T cells in Graves' hyperthyroidism and ophthalmopathy. About the research overall: Prior to any treatment, at the point of initial diagnosis, peripheral blood was collected. Findings and caveats of the study: Classification by a 13 V-J model distinguished ophthalmopathy from stable hyperthyroidism.

For the diagnoses, clinical symptoms, serum thyroxine and TRAb, thyroid ultrasound and orbital computed tomography were used. The germline gives CDR1 SGHDT, CDR2 YYEEEE. Losses at the gene ends were 0 bases for V and 9 bases for J; bases not matched to a gene: 3. This CDR3 comprises 14 residues. This clonotype was obtained from a man aged 50-59 years with Graves' ophthalmopathy. V is TRBV5-6 and J is TRBJ2-1; 10 positions match TRBD2. The source material was blood. CDR3 amino acids: CASSLGTSGLEQFF. CDR3 nucleotides: TGTGCCAGCAGCTTGGGGACTAGCGGCCTTGAGCAGTTCTTC. The whole variable domain, remainder taken from reference TRBV5-6 and TRBJ2-1, is DAGVTQSPTHLIKTRGQQVTLRCSPKSGHDTVSWYQQALGQGPQFIFQYYEEEERQRGNFPDRFSGHQFPNYSSELNVNALLLGDSALYLCASSLGTSGLEQFFGPGTRLTVL.